This is a list of T cell receptor beta chains from one sample in a study of cytomegalovirus exposure and HLA in healthy donors. Method: immunoSEQ multiplex PCR; TCRdb's copy keeps in-frame clones and lacks some. This sample yields about 160,000 clones, of which 80% are seen a single time; roughly 10% belongs to the top ten. Sequenced input: PBMCs. The receptors stem from a man aged 18 to 30 in good health and CMV-seropositive. CDR3s include the opening cysteine and the closing phenylalanine or tryptophan. The D gene is left open where the match is weak. Expanded clones get a size class; other rows say once, few or many, or leave the size out.

v_call: TRBV28
clone_size: NA
d_call: NA
j_call: TRBJ2-1
cdr3_nt: TGTGCCAGCAGCCTTCAATCAGGAACCGTAAGGCAGTTCTTC
cdr3_aa: CASSLQSGTVRQFF

v_call: TRBV6-1
clone_size: NA
d_call: NA
j_call: TRBJ1-2
cdr3_nt: TGTGCCAGCAGTGAATCCTTTGGGGGGGCCGGCTATGGCTACACCTTC
cdr3_aa: CASSESFGGAGYGYTF

v_call: TRBV18
clone_size: once
d_call: NA
j_call: TRBJ1-1
cdr3_nt: TGTGCCAGCTCACCAGGGGGCGGTAGTAACACTGAAGCTTTCTTT
cdr3_aa: CASSPGGGSNTEAFF

v_call: TRBV19
clone_size: NA
d_call: TRBD1
j_call: TRBJ2-7
cdr3_nt: TGTGCCAGTAGTTCGTCAGGGGGTGGGTACGAGCAGTACTTC
cdr3_aa: CASSSSGGGYEQYF

v_call: TRBV27
clone_size: NA
d_call: TRBD1
j_call: TRBJ2-1
cdr3_nt: TGTGCCAGCAGTACTACCGGGACAGGGATCAATGAGCAGTTCTTC
cdr3_aa: CASSTTGTGINEQFF

v_call: TRBV10-1
clone_size: NA
d_call: TRBD1
j_call: TRBJ1-1
cdr3_nt: TGCGCCAGCAGCCCGGGACAGACGAACACTGAAGCTTTCTTT
cdr3_aa: CASSPGQTNTEAFF

v_call: TRBV6-5
clone_size: NA
d_call: TRBD2
j_call: TRBJ2-1
cdr3_nt: TGTGCCAGCAGTAGGGGACTAGCGGACAATGAGCAGTTCTTC
cdr3_aa: CASSRGLADNEQFF

v_call: TRBV4-1
clone_size: NA
d_call: NA
j_call: TRBJ2-1
cdr3_nt: TGCGCCAGCAGCCCCCTCATAGAGGGCAATGAGCAGTTCTTC
cdr3_aa: CASSPLIEGNEQFF

v_call: TRBV18
clone_size: NA
d_call: TRBD1
j_call: TRBJ2-7
cdr3_nt: TGTGCCAGCTCACCATCAGAAGGACAGGGACTCTACGAGCAGTACTTC
cdr3_aa: CASSPSEGQGLYEQYF

v_call: TRBV5-1
clone_size: NA
d_call: NA
j_call: TRBJ1-1
cdr3_nt: TGCGCCAGCAGCAGCGACAGACTGAACACTGAAGCTTTCTTT
cdr3_aa: CASSSDRLNTEAFF

v_call: TRBV6-5
clone_size: NA
d_call: TRBD1
j_call: TRBJ1-2
cdr3_nt: TGTGCCAGCGGAGGAGGGGGCCTGAGCCTCTATGGCTACACCTTC
cdr3_aa: CASGGGGLSLYGYTF

v_call: TRBV7-9
clone_size: NA
d_call: NA
j_call: TRBJ2-7
cdr3_nt: TGTGCCAGCAGCTTTGGACCTGCGGGGAAACCCTACGAGCAGTACTTC
cdr3_aa: CASSFGPAGKPYEQYF

v_call: TRBV13
clone_size: few
d_call: NA
j_call: TRBJ1-2
cdr3_nt: TGTGCCAGCAGCGCCCACCCCCGCGGAAACTATGGCTACACCTTC
cdr3_aa: CASSAHPRGNYGYTF

v_call: TRBV5-1
clone_size: NA
d_call: NA
j_call: TRBJ1-2
cdr3_nt: TGCGCCAGCAGCTTGGCGGGACTTCCCGATGGCTACACCTTC
cdr3_aa: CASSLAGLPDGYTF

v_call: TRBV7-6
clone_size: NA
d_call: NA
j_call: TRBJ1-5
cdr3_nt: TGTGCCAGCATCCGGGGGGCAAATCAGCCCCAGCATTTT
cdr3_aa: CASIRGANQPQHF

v_call: TRBV4-1
clone_size: NA
d_call: TRBD2
j_call: TRBJ2-1
cdr3_nt: TGCGCCAGCAGCCAAGATCAGATGGGGGGGTTAAATGAGCAGTTCTTC
cdr3_aa: CASSQDQMGGLNEQFF

v_call: TRBV19
clone_size: few
d_call: NA
j_call: TRBJ2-7
cdr3_nt: TGTGCCAGTAGTCCCACAGGTAGCTCCTACGAGCAGTACTTC
cdr3_aa: CASSPTGSSYEQYF

v_call: TRBV19
clone_size: NA
d_call: TRBD1
j_call: TRBJ1-2
cdr3_nt: TGTGCCAGTAGTCCCAACAGGGGGAACTATGGCTACACCTTC
cdr3_aa: CASSPNRGNYGYTF

v_call: TRBV5-8
clone_size: few
d_call: TRBD1
j_call: TRBJ2-1
cdr3_nt: TGTGCCAGCAGCCATCAACCGGGACAGGGATACCATGAGCAGTTCTTC
cdr3_aa: CASSHQPGQGYHEQFF

v_call: TRBV27
clone_size: NA
d_call: TRBD1
j_call: TRBJ1-2
cdr3_nt: TGTGCCAGCAGTTTGAAAAGGGGGCTGAACTATGGCTACACCTTC
cdr3_aa: CASSLKRGLNYGYTF

v_call: TRBV5-4
clone_size: NA
d_call: TRBD2
j_call: TRBJ2-2
cdr3_nt: TGTGCCAGCAGCCGAAACCGCCGCGGGAGGCTGAACACCGGGGAGCTGTTTTTT
cdr3_aa: CASSRNRRGRLNTGELFF

v_call: TRBV4-1
clone_size: few
d_call: TRBD2
j_call: TRBJ2-7
cdr3_nt: TGCGCCAGCAGCCAAGATACCGGGAGGGCCCGTGAGCAGTACTTC
cdr3_aa: CASSQDTGRAREQYF

v_call: TRBV5-4
clone_size: NA
d_call: TRBD2
j_call: TRBJ2-7
cdr3_nt: TGTGCCAGCAGCTCATCTAGCGGAGTTACCTACGAGCAGTACTTC
cdr3_aa: CASSSSSGVTYEQYF

v_call: TRBV29-1
clone_size: NA
d_call: NA
j_call: TRBJ2-1
cdr3_nt: TGCAGCGTTGTAGGCGGGAACAATGAGCAGTTCTTC
cdr3_aa: CSVVGGNNEQFF

v_call: TRBV7-6
clone_size: few
d_call: NA
j_call: TRBJ2-7
cdr3_nt: TGTGCCAGCAGCTTACACAGGAGCTACGAGCAGTACTTC
cdr3_aa: CASSLHRSYEQYF

v_call: TRBV7-9
clone_size: NA
d_call: TRBD1
j_call: TRBJ1-1
cdr3_nt: TGTGCCAGCAGCCCAGCAGGGGGGACTGAAGCTTTCTTT
cdr3_aa: CASSPAGGTEAFF

v_call: TRBV9
clone_size: NA
d_call: TRBD1
j_call: TRBJ2-2
cdr3_nt: TGTGCCAGCAGCCCCACAGGGGGCCCGACCGGGGAGCTGTTTTTT
cdr3_aa: CASSPTGGPTGELFF

v_call: TRBV7-9
clone_size: once
d_call: TRBD1
j_call: TRBJ2-7
cdr3_nt: TGTGCCAGCAGCTTACACGGGACAGGAGACTACGAGCAGTACTTC
cdr3_aa: CASSLHGTGDYEQYF

v_call: TRBV19
clone_size: NA
d_call: NA
j_call: TRBJ1-5
cdr3_nt: TGTGCCAGTAGTATAGATAGCGCAGAATATCAGCCCCAGCATTTT
cdr3_aa: CASSIDSAEYQPQHF

v_call: TRBV4-3
clone_size: few
d_call: TRBD2
j_call: TRBJ2-1
cdr3_nt: TGCGCCAGCAGCAGCACTAGCGCTATAAATGAGCAGTTCTTC
cdr3_aa: CASSSTSAINEQFF

v_call: TRBV5-6
clone_size: few
d_call: NA
j_call: TRBJ2-7
cdr3_nt: TGTGCCAGCAGCTCGACAGTCTACGAGCAGTACTTC
cdr3_aa: CASSSTVYEQYF

v_call: TRBV14
clone_size: NA
d_call: NA
j_call: TRBJ2-1
cdr3_nt: TGTGCCAGCAGCCAAAGAACAGTGGGTACCTATGAGCAGTTCTTC
cdr3_aa: CASSQRTVGTYEQFF

v_call: TRBV4-2
clone_size: once
d_call: NA
j_call: TRBJ1-1
cdr3_nt: TGTGCCAGCAGCCAAGGCGGGGGAAGGGTGAACACTGAAGCTTTCTTT
cdr3_aa: CASSQGGGRVNTEAFF

v_call: TRBV13
clone_size: NA
d_call: TRBD1
j_call: TRBJ2-7
cdr3_nt: TGTGCCAGCAGCCCGGACAGGGGGCTGAACGAGCAGTACTTC
cdr3_aa: CASSPDRGLNEQYF

v_call: TRBV20-1
clone_size: NA
d_call: NA
j_call: TRBJ2-5
cdr3_nt: TGCAGTGCTAGCTTGGAGACCCAGTACTTC
cdr3_aa: CSASLETQYF

v_call: TRBV2
clone_size: once
d_call: NA
j_call: TRBJ2-7
cdr3_nt: TGTGCCAGCAGTTGGGCAGGCTCCTACGAGCAGTACTTC
cdr3_aa: CASSWAGSYEQYF

v_call: TRBV5-1
clone_size: NA
d_call: TRBD2
j_call: TRBJ2-1
cdr3_nt: TGCGCCAGCACCAAACTAGCGGGAGGGCCGGGTGAGCAGTTCTTC
cdr3_aa: CASTKLAGGPGEQFF

v_call: TRBV6-5
clone_size: NA
d_call: NA
j_call: TRBJ1-1
cdr3_nt: TGTGCCAGCAGTTATGGCCAGGTGAACACTGAAGCTTTCTTT
cdr3_aa: CASSYGQVNTEAFF

v_call: TRBV4-2
clone_size: NA
d_call: TRBD1
j_call: TRBJ2-7
cdr3_nt: TGTGCCAGCAGCAGCCGGGACAGGGAAGGCTACGAGCAGTACTTC
cdr3_aa: CASSSRDREGYEQYF

v_call: TRBV27
clone_size: NA
d_call: NA
j_call: TRBJ1-2
cdr3_nt: TGTGCCAGCAGTTTAGGCGGCGGCGTAATCTATGGCTACACCTTC
cdr3_aa: CASSLGGGVIYGYTF

v_call: TRBV28
clone_size: NA
d_call: TRBD1
j_call: TRBJ2-5
cdr3_nt: TGTGCCAGCAGGGGACAGGGGGAGACCCAGTACTTC
cdr3_aa: CASRGQGETQYF

v_call: TRBV7-2
clone_size: NA
d_call: TRBD2
j_call: TRBJ2-7
cdr3_nt: TGTGCCAGCAGCTTATCCAAACTCGGGGGGAGGCGGGAGCAGTACTTC
cdr3_aa: CASSLSKLGGRREQYF

v_call: TRBV5-1
clone_size: NA
d_call: NA
j_call: TRBJ2-3
cdr3_nt: TGCGCCAGCAAAAGACAGCCTACAGATACGCAGTATTTT
cdr3_aa: CASKRQPTDTQYF

v_call: TRBV9
clone_size: NA
d_call: TRBD1
j_call: TRBJ2-2
cdr3_nt: TGTGCCAGCAGAGACAGGGTGTCGACCGGGGAGCTGTTTTTT
cdr3_aa: CASRDRVSTGELFF

v_call: TRBV5-6
clone_size: NA
d_call: NA
j_call: TRBJ1-2
cdr3_nt: TGTGCCAGCAGCCCCGACAGGATCTATGGCTACACCTTC
cdr3_aa: CASSPDRIYGYTF

v_call: TRBV2
clone_size: NA
d_call: NA
j_call: TRBJ1-2
cdr3_nt: TGTGCCAGCAGGGCCCCATCTGCTAACTATGGCTACACCTTC
cdr3_aa: CASRAPSANYGYTF

v_call: TRBV4-3
clone_size: few
d_call: NA
j_call: TRBJ1-4
cdr3_nt: TGCGCCAGCAGCGATAGGGGGAATGAAAAACTGTTTTTT
cdr3_aa: CASSDRGNEKLFF

v_call: TRBV10-2
clone_size: NA
d_call: NA
j_call: TRBJ2-4
cdr3_nt: TGCGCCAGCAGTGAGGCTAGAAAAAACATTCAGTACTTC
cdr3_aa: CASSEARKNIQYF

v_call: TRBV10-3
clone_size: NA
d_call: TRBD1
j_call: TRBJ2-7
cdr3_nt: TGTGCCATCAGTGAGCAGACAGGGTCCGACGAGCAGTACTTC
cdr3_aa: CAISEQTGSDEQYF

v_call: TRBV7-9
clone_size: NA
d_call: NA
j_call: TRBJ2-7
cdr3_nt: TGTGCCAGCAGCTACGGCGGTCCCACGAGCTCCTACGAGCAGTACTTC
cdr3_aa: CASSYGGPTSSYEQYF

v_call: TRBV27
clone_size: NA
d_call: NA
j_call: TRBJ2-7
cdr3_nt: TGTGCCAGCAGTCCTACTGACAGGTCCTACGAGCAGTACTTC
cdr3_aa: CASSPTDRSYEQYF

v_call: TRBV7-7
clone_size: few
d_call: NA
j_call: TRBJ2-5
cdr3_nt: TGTGCTAGCAGCTCGCACCACGGGTGGGAGTTCCCTCCCTACTTC
cdr3_aa: CASSSHHGWEFPPYF

v_call: TRBV28
clone_size: NA
d_call: TRBD2
j_call: TRBJ2-1
cdr3_nt: TGTGCCAGCAGTACCCGAATTAGCGGGAGGGCAACCGATGAGCAGTTCTTC
cdr3_aa: CASSTRISGRATDEQFF

v_call: TRBV5-4
clone_size: NA
d_call: NA
j_call: TRBJ2-6
cdr3_nt: TGTGCCAGCAGCTTGGCTCTCTCTGGGGCCAACGTCCTGACTTTC
cdr3_aa: CASSLALSGANVLTF

v_call: TRBV29-1
clone_size: once
d_call: TRBD1
j_call: TRBJ2-7
cdr3_nt: TGCAGCGTTGAAGATCCATACGGACAGGGGGTCTACGAGCAGTACTTC
cdr3_aa: CSVEDPYGQGVYEQYF

v_call: TRBV30
clone_size: NA
d_call: TRBD1
j_call: TRBJ2-7
cdr3_nt: TGTGCCTGGGAGACAGGGATTGGCTACGAGCAGTACTTC
cdr3_aa: CAWETGIGYEQYF

v_call: TRBV5-6
clone_size: NA
d_call: NA
j_call: TRBJ2-7
cdr3_nt: TGTGCCAGCAGCTTGTCTGGAGCCACATCCTACGAGCAGTACTTC
cdr3_aa: CASSLSGATSYEQYF

v_call: TRBV6-1
clone_size: NA
d_call: NA
j_call: TRBJ1-4
cdr3_nt: TGTGCCGCCTCGTGGAACAGCTTTAATGAAAAACTGTTTTTT
cdr3_aa: CAASWNSFNEKLFF

v_call: TRBV2
clone_size: NA
d_call: NA
j_call: TRBJ2-6
cdr3_nt: TGTGCCAGCAGAACGACTGGTTTCTCTGGGGCCAACGTCCTGACTTTC
cdr3_aa: CASRTTGFSGANVLTF

v_call: TRBV19
clone_size: NA
d_call: TRBD1
j_call: TRBJ2-1
cdr3_nt: TGTGCCAGTAGTATAGGGCAGGGGGCTTACAATGAGCAGTTCTTC
cdr3_aa: CASSIGQGAYNEQFF